The source of this T cell receptor beta chain is a study of T cell changes during pregnancy in multiple sclerosis. From germline, CDR1 is MNHNY and CDR2 SVGAGI (reference sequence). The J segment lost 6 bases and the V segment lost 6 bases, leaving 7 bases of the junction unmatched. There are 14 residues in the CDR3. Sequencing was performed with immunoSEQ multiplex PCR; in TCRdb, only in-frame clones are kept and a portion is missing. Of about 40,000 clones listed, around nine tenths were seen once; the top ten hold less than 1.5%. The input for sequencing was peripheral blood, taken before pregnancy. The chain carries TRBV6-6 and TRBJ1-4; TRBD1 matches at 7 bases. The receptor was isolated from a female donor with multiple sclerosis, enrolled in a pregnancy study. Here the CDR3 DNA reads TGTGCCAGCAGCTTATTTACAGGGGATGAAAAACTGTTTTTT. The encoded protein is CASSLFTGDEKLFF.